A selection of T cell receptor beta chains follows, all from one sample in a study of glioma-infiltrating T cells. TCRdb called the multiplex PCR reads again in MiXCR, with one record for every CDR3 protein. The sample has about 130,000 distinct CDR3 sequences, around 25% seen once. The sample was glioma tissue, nonneoplastic brain tissue, or PBMCs (not recorded which). The receptor set was obtained from a human donor with low-grade glioma or glioblastoma, undergoing nonglioma brain surgery, or in good health (not recorded which). Each CDR3 is given with its conserved first and last residue. D genes are given only for firm matches. A row's size may be missing; if present it is once, few, many or a size class.

15,-,TRBJ2-1,-,TRBV7-9,TGTGCCAGCACCCTTATGGGGGTATCTAACCATGAGCAGTTCTTC,CASTLMGVSNHEQFF
16,-,TRBJ1-2,many,TRBV20-1,TGCAGTGCTAGAGACAAATTTCTCCCCCTCGCTGTTGGCTACACCTTC,CSARDKFLPLAVGYTF
12,-,TRBJ1-3,many,TRBV20-1,TGCAGTGCTAGAACACACGGAAACACCATATATTTT,CSARTHGNTIYF
13,-,TRBJ2-5,-,TRBV5-5,TGTGCCAGCACCCTAACACCCCAAGAGACCCAGTACTTC,CASTLTPQETQYF
12,-,TRBJ2-2,many,TRBV2,TGTGCCAGCAGACGCCCCACCGGGGAGCTGTTTTTT,CASRRPTGELFF
14,TRBD1,TRBJ1-1,many,TRBV6-1,TGTGCCAGCAGTAAACCACAGGGGGCCCCTGAAGCTTTCTTT,CASSKPQGAPEAFF
16,-,TRBJ2-3,-,TRBV12-3/TRBV12-4,TGTGCCAGCAGCATATACGCGGGACAGAGTCAAATTCCCCAGTATTTT,CASSIYAGQSQIPQYF
14,-,TRBJ2-1,many,TRBV6-1,TGTGCCAGCACCCCCCGGGGATCTCACAATGAGCAGTTCTTC,CASTPRGSHNEQFF
11,-,TRBJ1-2,-,TRBV6-1,TGTGCCAGCAGTTCATTTGCAGGCTACACCTTC,CASSSFAGYTF
17,TRBD2,TRBJ2-2,-,TRBV7-3,TGTGCCAGCAGCTTACTGGGGACTAGCGGGTTCTATGGGGAGCTGTTTTTT,CASSLLGTSGFYGELFF
14,TRBD1,TRBJ1-2,-,TRBV12-3/TRBV12-4,TGTGCCAGCAGTCGGGGACAGAGTCCCTATGGCTACACCTTC,CASSRGQSPYGYTF
14,-,TRBJ2-3,many,TRBV7-9,TGTGCCAGCAGCTTAGCCAGCAGGATCTGGGAGCAGTATTTT,CASSLASRIWEQYF
15,-,TRBJ2-2,-,TRBV5-1,TGCGCCAGCAGCTTGGCCACTTATCTGACCGGGGAGCTGTTTTTT,CASSLATYLTGELFF
16,-,TRBJ2-1,many,TRBV20-1,TGCAGTGCTAGAGATGTTCGGACTGGGTTCTACAATGAGCAGTTCTTC,CSARDVRTGFYNEQFF
14,TRBD2,TRBJ2-5,few,TRBV12-3/TRBV12-4,TGTGCCAGCAGTTCGGGGGGGGAGAGAGAGACCCAGTACTTC,CASSSGGERETQYF
15,-,TRBJ1-5,-,TRBV7-9,TGTGCCAGCAGCCCCACAGGACAGAGAAGTCAGCCCCAGCATTTT,CASSPTGQRSQPQHF
17,TRBD2,TRBJ2-1,few,TRBV6-6,TGTGCCAGCAGTTACAGTGCTAGCGGGTTAGCCTACAATGAGCAGTTCTTC,CASSYSASGLAYNEQFF
17,-,TRBJ1-5,-,TRBV6-1,TGTGCCAGCACTCCGAATAATCCACGCTTGGTTAATCAGCCCCAGCATTTT,CASTPNNPRLVNQPQHF
16,TRBD2,TRBJ2-5,-,TRBV6-2/TRBV6-3,TGTGCCAGCAGTCCAGTCACTAGCGGGGGGTACGGGACCCAGTACTTC,CASSPVTSGGYGTQYF
15,-,TRBJ1-2,few,TRBV4-1,TGCGCCAGCAGCCAAGAGGGGGGGTTCGGCTATGGCTACACCTTC,CASSQEGGFGYGYTF
17,TRBD2,TRBJ2-3,few,TRBV4-2,TGTGCCAGCAGCCAAGATCACACTAGCGGGGGGGACAATACGCAGTATTTT,CASSQDHTSGGDNTQYF
18,-,TRBJ1-5,-,TRBV20-1,TGCAGTGCTAGAGATCTAGGGAGGGCCAGGTGGGTCGGTCAGCCCCAGCATTTT,CSARDLGRARWVGQPQHF
15,TRBD1,TRBJ2-6,-,TRBV7-9,TGTGCCAGCAGCTATCAGGGGGCCGGGGCCAACGTCCTGACTTTC,CASSYQGAGANVLTF
14,TRBD1,TRBJ1-1,few,TRBV14,TGTGCCAGCTCACTGGACAGGGGGAACACTGAAGCTTTCTTT,CASSLDRGNTEAFF
13,-,TRBJ1-1,-,TRBV12-3/TRBV12-4,TGTGCCAGCAGACAGGCAGGGAACACTGAAGCTTTCTTT,CASRQAGNTEAFF
12,-,TRBJ2-2,many,TRBV7-9,TGTGCCAGCAGTCTGCAAACCGGGGAGCTGTTTTTT,CASSLQTGELFF
11,-,TRBJ2-3,-,TRBV7-9,TGTGCCAAGGGGGATGCAGATACGCAGTATTTT,CAKGDADTQYF
14,-,TRBJ1-1,-,TRBV19,TGTGCCAGTAGTATCGGGGTTGCGGACACTGAAGCTTTCTTT,CASSIGVADTEAFF